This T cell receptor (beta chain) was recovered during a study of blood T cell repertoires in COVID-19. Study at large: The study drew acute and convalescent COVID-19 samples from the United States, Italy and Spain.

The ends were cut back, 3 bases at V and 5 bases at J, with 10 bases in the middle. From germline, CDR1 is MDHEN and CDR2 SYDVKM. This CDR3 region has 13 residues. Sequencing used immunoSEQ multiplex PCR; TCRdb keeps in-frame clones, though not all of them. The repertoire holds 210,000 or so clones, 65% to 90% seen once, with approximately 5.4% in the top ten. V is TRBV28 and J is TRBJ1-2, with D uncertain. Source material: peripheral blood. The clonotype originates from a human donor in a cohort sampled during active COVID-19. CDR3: CASSLSDFYGYTF. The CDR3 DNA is TGTGCCAGCAGTTTGTCTGACTTTTATGGCTACACCTTC.